This TCR beta chain was found in a study of cytomegalovirus exposure and HLA in healthy donors. Notes on the study in general: In a later analysis, HLA-associated TCR beta chains were more clonally expanded than equally common others. TCR beta chain V- and J-gene trimming was linked, in a later analysis, to a missense variant in DCLRE1C. HLA-A and HLA-B allele assignments for most subjects were reportedly predicted accurately using TCR beta sequences. Cytomegalovirus-associated TCR beta chains were listed, numbering over 150.

The PCR contained 60 Vbeta and 13 Jbeta primers. Assay: immunoSEQ multiplex PCR; the TCRdb copy retains only in-frame clones and omits some. Of around 25,000 clones detected, 79% appear once; the ten largest clones hold approximately 5%. This clone was observed a handful of times. Antigen unknown. CDR1 is SGHTA and CDR2 is FQGNSA in the germline V gene. The CDR3 runs 15 residues. The material sequenced was PBMCs. V usage is TRBV7-2 and J usage is TRBJ2-5, with TRBD2 as a possible D gene (5 bases). Near its end, the DNA agrees better with TRBJ2-7, so the J call may be wrong. This sequence was found in a male donor in good health and CMV-seronegative. This chain's CDR3 is CASSFPGWSSYEQYF. CDR3 in DNA: TGTGCCAGCAGCTTCCCGGGATGGAGCTCCTACGAGCAGTACTTC.